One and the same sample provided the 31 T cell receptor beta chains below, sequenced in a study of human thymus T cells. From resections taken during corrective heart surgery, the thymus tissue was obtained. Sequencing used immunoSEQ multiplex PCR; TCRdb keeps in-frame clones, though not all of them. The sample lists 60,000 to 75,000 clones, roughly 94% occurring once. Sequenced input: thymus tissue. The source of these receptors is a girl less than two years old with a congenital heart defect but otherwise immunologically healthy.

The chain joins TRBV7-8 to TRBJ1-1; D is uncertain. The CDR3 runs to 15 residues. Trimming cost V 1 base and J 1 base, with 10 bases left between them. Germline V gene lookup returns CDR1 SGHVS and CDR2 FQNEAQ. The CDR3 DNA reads TGTGCCAGCAGCTTAGGGGCAGGACCGAACACTGAAGCTTTCTTT. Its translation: CASSLGAGPNTEAFF.

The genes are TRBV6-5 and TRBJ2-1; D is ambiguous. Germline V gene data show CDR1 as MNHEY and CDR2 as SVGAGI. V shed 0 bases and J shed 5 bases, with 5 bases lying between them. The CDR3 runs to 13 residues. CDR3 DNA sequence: TGTGCCAGCAGTTACTCGAAACACAATGAGCAGTTCTTC. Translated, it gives CASSYSKHNEQFF.

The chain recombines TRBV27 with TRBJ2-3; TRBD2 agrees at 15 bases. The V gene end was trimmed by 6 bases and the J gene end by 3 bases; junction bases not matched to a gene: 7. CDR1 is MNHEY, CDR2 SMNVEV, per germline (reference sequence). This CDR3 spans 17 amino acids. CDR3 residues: CASRGTSGRPRTDTQYF. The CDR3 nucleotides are TGTGCCAGCAGGGGGACTAGCGGGAGGCCTAGGACAGATACGCAGTATTTT.

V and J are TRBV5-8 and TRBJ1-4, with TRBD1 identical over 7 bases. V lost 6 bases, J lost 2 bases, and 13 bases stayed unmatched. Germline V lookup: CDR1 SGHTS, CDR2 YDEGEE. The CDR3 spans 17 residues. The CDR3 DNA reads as TGTGCCAGCATCGCGGACAGGCCCGGTTCCACTAATGAAAAACTGTTTTTT. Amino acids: CASIADRPGSTNEKLFF.

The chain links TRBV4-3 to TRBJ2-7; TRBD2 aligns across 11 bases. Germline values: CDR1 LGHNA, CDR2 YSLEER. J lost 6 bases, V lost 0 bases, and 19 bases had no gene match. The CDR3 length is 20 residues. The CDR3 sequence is CASSQDQGTSGSLRPAEQYF. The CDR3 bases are TGCGCCAGCAGCCAAGATCAGGGTACTAGCGGGAGTTTGCGGCCTGCCGAGCAGTACTTC.

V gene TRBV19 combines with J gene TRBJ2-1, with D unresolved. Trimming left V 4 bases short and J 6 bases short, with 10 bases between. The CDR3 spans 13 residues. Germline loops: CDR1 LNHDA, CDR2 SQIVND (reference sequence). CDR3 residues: CASSNSKINEQFF. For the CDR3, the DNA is TGTGCCAGTAGTAACTCTAAGATCAATGAGCAGTTCTTC.

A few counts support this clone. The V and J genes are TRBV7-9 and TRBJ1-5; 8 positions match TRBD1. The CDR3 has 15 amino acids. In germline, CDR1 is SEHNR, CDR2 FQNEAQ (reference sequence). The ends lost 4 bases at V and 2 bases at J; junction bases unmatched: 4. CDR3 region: CASSSTGERNQPQHF. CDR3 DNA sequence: TGTGCCAGCAGCTCGACAGGGGAACGCAATCAGCCCCAGCATTTT.

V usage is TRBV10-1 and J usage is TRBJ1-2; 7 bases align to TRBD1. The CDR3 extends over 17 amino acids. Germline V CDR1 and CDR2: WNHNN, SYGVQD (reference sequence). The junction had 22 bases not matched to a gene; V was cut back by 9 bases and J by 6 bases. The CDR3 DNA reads TGCGCCAGACCCGAGAACCGGAGACAGGGTTCATTGGATGGCTACACCTTC. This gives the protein CARPENRRQGSLDGYTF.

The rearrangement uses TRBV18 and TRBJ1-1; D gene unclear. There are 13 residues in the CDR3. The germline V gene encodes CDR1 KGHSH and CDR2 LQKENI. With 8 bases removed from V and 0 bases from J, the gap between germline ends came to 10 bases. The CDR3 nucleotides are TGTGCCAGCGAAAGGGATCTGAACACTGAAGCTTTCTTT. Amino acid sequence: CASERDLNTEAFF.

CDR3 in DNA: TGTGCCAGCAGCCCTTCCCTGGGGGGGACTAGCCCCTACGAGCAGTACTTC. It is translated as CASSPSLGGTSPYEQYF. V is TRBV11-2 and J is TRBJ2-7; 9 bases line up with TRBD2. V was pared by 5 bases and J by 2 bases, with 13 bases of the junction left unmatched. The V gene's germline CDR1 is SGHAT and CDR2 FQNNGV. CDR3 length: 17 amino acids.

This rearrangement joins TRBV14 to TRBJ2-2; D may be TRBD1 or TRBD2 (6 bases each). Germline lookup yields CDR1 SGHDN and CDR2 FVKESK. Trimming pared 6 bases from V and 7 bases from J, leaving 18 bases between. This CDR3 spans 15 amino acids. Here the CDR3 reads CASSSSRGADGELFF. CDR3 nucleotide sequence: TGTGCCAGCAGTTCATCTAGGGGGGCTGACGGGGAGCTGTTTTTT. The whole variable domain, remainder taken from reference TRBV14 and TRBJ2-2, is EAGVTQFPSHSVIEKGQTVTLRCDPISGHDNLYWYRRVMGKEIKFLLHFVKESKQDESGMPNNRFLAERTGGTYSTLKVQPAELEDSGVYFCASSSSRGADGELFFGEGSRLTVL.

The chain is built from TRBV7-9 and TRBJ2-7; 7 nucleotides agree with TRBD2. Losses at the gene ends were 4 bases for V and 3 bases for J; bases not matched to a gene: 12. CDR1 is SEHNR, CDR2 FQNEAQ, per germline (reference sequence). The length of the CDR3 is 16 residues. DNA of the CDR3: TGTGCCAGCAGCTCGGGGAGGGGACTATCCCTCTACGAGCAGTACTTC. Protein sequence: CASSSGRGLSLYEQYF.

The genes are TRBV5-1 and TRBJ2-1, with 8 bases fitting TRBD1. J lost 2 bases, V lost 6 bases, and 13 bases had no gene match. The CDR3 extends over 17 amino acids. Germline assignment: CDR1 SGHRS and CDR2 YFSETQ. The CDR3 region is CASTGQAKGQAYNEQFF. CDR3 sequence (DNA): TGCGCCAGCACGGGACAGGCGAAGGGACAGGCCTACAATGAGCAGTTCTTC. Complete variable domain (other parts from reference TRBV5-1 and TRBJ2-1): KAGVTQTPRYLIKTRGQQVTLSCSPISGHRSVSWYQQTPGQGLQFLFEYFSETQRNKGNFPGRFSGRQFSNSRSEMNVSTLELGDSALYLCASTGQAKGQAYNEQFFGPGTRLTVL.

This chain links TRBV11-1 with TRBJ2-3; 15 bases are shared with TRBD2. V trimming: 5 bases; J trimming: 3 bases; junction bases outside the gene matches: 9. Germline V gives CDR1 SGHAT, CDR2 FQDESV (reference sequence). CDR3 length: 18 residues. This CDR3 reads CASSLPGLAGGRTDTQYF. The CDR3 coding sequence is TGTGCCAGCAGCCTACCGGGACTAGCGGGAGGAAGGACAGATACGCAGTATTTT.

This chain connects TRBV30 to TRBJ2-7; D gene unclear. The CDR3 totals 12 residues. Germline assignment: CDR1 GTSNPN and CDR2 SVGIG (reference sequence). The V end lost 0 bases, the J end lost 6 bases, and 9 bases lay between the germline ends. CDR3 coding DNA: TGTGCCTGGAGTGTTCGGACGGTCGAGCAGTACTTC. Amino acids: CAWSVRTVEQYF.

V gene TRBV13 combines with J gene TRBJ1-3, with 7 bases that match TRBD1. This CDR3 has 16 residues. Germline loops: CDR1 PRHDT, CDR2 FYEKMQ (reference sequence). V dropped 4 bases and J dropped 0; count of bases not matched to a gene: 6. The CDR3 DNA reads TGTGCCAGCAGCTCGCAGGGGGGTTTCTCTGGAAACACCATATATTTT. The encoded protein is CASSSQGGFSGNTIYF.

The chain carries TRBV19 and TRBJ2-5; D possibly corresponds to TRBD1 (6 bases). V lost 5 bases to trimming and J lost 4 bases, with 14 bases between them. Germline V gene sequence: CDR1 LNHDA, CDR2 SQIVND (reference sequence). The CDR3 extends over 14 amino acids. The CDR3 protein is CASSAPQQGETQYF. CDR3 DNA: TGTGCCAGTAGTGCCCCCCAACAGGGAGAGACCCAGTACTTC.

CDR3 sequence (DNA): TGTGCCTGGCGCCCAGGGTACCTAGCGCCATACGAGCAGTACTTC. Translated, it gives CAWRPGYLAPYEQYF. This chain connects TRBV30 to TRBJ2-7, with TRBD2 as a possible D gene (6 bases). V was trimmed by 5 bases and J by 4 bases, leaving 21 bases between them. The CDR3 contains 15 residues. Per germline, CDR1 GTSNPN and CDR2 SVGIG (reference sequence). The full variable domain, completed using reference TRBV30 and TRBJ2-7, is SQTIHQWPATLVQPVGSPLSLECTVEGTSNPNLYWYRQAAGRGLQLLFYSVGIGQISSEVPQNLSASRPQDRQFILSSKKLLLSDSGFYLCAWRPGYLAPYEQYFGPGTRLTVT.

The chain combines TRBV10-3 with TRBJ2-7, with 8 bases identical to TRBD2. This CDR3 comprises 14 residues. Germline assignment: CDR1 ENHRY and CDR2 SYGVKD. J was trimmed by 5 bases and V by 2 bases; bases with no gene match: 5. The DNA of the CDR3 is TGTGCCATCAGTGAGCGGGAGGGCCTCCACGAGCAGTACTTC. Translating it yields CAISEREGLHEQYF.

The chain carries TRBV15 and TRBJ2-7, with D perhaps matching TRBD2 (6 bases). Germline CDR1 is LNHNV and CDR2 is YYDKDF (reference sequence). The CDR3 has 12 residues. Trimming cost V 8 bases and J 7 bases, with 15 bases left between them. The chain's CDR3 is CATGGTLGEQYF. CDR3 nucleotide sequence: TGTGCCACCGGCGGGACTCTAGGAGAGCAGTACTTC.

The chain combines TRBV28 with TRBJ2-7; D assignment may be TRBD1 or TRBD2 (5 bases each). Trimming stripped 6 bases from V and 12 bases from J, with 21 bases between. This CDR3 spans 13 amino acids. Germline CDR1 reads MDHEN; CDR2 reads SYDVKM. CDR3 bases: TGTGCCAGCAGCTCCACAAACCGGGCAGGGACGTACTTC. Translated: CASSSTNRAGTYF.

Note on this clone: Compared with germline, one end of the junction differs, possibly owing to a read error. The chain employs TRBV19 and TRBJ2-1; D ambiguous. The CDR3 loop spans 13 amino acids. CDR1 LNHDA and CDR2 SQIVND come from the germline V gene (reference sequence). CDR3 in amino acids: CASSMVSFNEQFF. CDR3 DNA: TGTGCCAGTAGTATGGTCTCCTTCAATGAGCAGTTCTTC.

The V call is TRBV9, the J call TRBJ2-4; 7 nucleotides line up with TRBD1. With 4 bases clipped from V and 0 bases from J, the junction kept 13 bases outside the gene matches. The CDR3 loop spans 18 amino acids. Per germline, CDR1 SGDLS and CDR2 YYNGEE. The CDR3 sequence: CASSKGAGEILAKNIQYF. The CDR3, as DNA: TGTGCCAGCAGCAAGGGGGCAGGAGAAATTCTAGCCAAAAACATTCAGTACTTC.

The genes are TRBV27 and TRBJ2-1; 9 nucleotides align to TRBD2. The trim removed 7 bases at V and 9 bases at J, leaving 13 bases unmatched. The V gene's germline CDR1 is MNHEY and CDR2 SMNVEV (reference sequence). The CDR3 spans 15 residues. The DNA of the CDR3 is TGTGCCAGCATACCCTGGGCTAGCGGGGTTACTGAGCAGTTCTTC. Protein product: CASIPWASGVTEQFF.

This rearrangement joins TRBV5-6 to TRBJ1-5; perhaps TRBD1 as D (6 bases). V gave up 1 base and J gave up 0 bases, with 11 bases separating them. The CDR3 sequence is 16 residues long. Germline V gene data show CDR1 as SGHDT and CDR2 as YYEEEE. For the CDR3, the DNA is TGTGCCAGCAGCTTGAGGAGGGGACATAGCAATCAGCCCCAGCATTTT. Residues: CASSLRRGHSNQPQHF.

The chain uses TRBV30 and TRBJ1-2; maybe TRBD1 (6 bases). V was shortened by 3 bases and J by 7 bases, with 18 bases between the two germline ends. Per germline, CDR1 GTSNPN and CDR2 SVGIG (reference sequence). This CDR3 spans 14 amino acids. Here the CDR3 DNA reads TGTGCCTGGAGCCAACGAAGGGGGACGCGTGGCTACACCTTC. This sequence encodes CAWSQRRGTRGYTF.

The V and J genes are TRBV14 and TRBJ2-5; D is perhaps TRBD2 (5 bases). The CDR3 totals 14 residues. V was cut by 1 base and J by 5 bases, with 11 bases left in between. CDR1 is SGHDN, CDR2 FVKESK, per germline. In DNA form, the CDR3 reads TGTGCCAGCAGCCAAGGGTCCCCGGGGGAGACCCAGTACTTC. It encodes CASSQGSPGETQYF.

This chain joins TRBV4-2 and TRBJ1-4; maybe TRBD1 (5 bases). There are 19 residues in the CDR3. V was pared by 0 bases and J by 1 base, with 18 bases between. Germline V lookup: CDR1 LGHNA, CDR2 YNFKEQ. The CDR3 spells CASSQDLGSGGKTNEKLFF. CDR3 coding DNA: TGTGCCAGCAGCCAAGATCTGGGGTCCGGGGGAAAAACTAATGAAAAACTGTTTTTT.

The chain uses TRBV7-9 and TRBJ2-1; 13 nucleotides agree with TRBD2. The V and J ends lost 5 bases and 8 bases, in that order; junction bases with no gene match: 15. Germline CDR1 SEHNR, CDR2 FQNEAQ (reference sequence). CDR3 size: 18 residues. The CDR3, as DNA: TGTGCCAGCAGCCTCAACACCCCCGGACTAGCGGGAGCAGATGAGCAGTTCTTC. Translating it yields CASSLNTPGLAGADEQFF. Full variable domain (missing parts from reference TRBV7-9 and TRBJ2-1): DTGVSQNPRHKITKRGQNVTFRCDPISEHNRLYWYRQTLGQGPEFLTYFQNEAQLEKSRLLSDRFSAERPKGSFSTLEIQRTEQGDSAMYLCASSLNTPGLAGADEQFFGPGTRLTVL.

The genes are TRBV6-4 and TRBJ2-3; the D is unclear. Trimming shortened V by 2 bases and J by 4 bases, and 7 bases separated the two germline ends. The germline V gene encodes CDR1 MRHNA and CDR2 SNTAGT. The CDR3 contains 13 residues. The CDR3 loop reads CASSDRDADTQYF. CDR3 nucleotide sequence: TGTGCCAGCAGTGACAGGGATGCAGATACGCAGTATTTT.

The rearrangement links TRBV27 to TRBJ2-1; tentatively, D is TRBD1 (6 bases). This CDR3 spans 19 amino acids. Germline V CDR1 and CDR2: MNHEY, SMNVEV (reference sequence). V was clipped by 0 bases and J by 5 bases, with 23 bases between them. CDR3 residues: CASSLSPLPSARDNNEQFF. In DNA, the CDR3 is TGTGCCAGCAGTTTATCTCCCCTACCTAGTGCAAGGGACAACAATGAGCAGTTCTTC.